These 12 T cell receptor beta chains were sequenced from one sample in a study of neurological immune-mediated disorders. TCRdb recomputed calls from the 5' RACE reads with MiXCR, one row per CDR3 protein. There are about 120,000 distinct CDR3 sequences in the sample; approximately 3.2% occur only once, and 1.3% lies in the top ten. The sequencing input was PBMCs. The receptors stem from a woman in her twenties or thirties with multiple sclerosis.

The chain links TRBV20-1 to TRBJ1-5; TRBD1 might be the D (5 bases). Looked up from germline, CDR1 is DFQATT and CDR2 is SNEGSKA (reference sequence). The CDR3 contains 15 residues. V was pared by 1 base and J by 0 bases, with 10 bases between. Here the CDR3 DNA reads TGCAGTGCTAGAGGGGGACCGGGTAGCAATCAGCCCCAGCATTTT. Translated, it gives CSARGGPGSNQPQHF.

This clonotype was detected ten times or more. This chain links TRBV12-3 or TRBV12-4 with TRBJ1-5, with D hard to call. V lost 6 bases and J 9 bases, leaving 9 bases between the germline ends. CDR3 size: 11 residues. The DNA for the CDR3 is TGTGCCAGCAGCCCCGGAGGGCCCCAGCATTTT. Amino acids: CASSPGGPQHF.

V is TRBV19 and J is TRBJ1-1; D might be TRBD1 (5 bases). Germline loops: CDR1 LNHDA, CDR2 SQIVND (reference sequence). V shed 5 bases and J shed 6 bases, with 13 bases lying between them. The CDR3 is 13 amino acids. CDR3 in DNA: TGTGCCAGTAGTGGCGGGGGGAAACCTGAAGCTTTCTTT. It is translated as CASSGGGKPEAFF.

This clonotype was recorded many times. The gene calls are TRBV5-1 and TRBJ1-2; D call uncertain. This CDR3 has 15 residues. CDR1 SGHRS and CDR2 YFSETQ come from the germline V gene. V lost 7 bases and J 2 bases, leaving 18 bases between the germline ends. This chain's CDR3 is CASSYGWMGNYGYTF. CDR3 nucleotide sequence: TGCGCCAGCTCCTACGGCTGGATGGGCAACTATGGCTACACCTTC.

This clonotype was found many times. A read error is possible here, since a much larger clone lies one base away. The rearrangement links TRBV5-6 to TRBJ2-4; 7 bases line up with TRBD2. Germline loops: CDR1 SGHDT, CDR2 YYEEEE. CDR3 size: 17 residues. The CDR3 is CASSLAEVRLAKKIQYF. CDR3 bases: TGTGCCAGCAGCTTGGCCGAGGTCAGACTAGCCAAAAAAATTCAGTACTTC.

This clonotype was seen more than once but under ten times. The V and J genes are TRBV3-1 and TRBJ2-5; D perhaps matches TRBD1 (6 bases). This CDR3 has 14 residues. The V end lost 1 base, the J end lost 5 bases, and 11 bases lay between the germline ends. CDR1 and CDR2 from the germline V gene are LGHDT and YNNKEL (reference sequence). DNA of the CDR3: TGTGCCAGCAGCCAAGTCAGGGGTAGGGAGACCCAGTACTTC. The encoded protein is CASSQVRGRETQYF.

This clonotype showed up many times. The rearrangement uses TRBV7-2 and TRBJ2-2; TRBD1 matches 12 bases. The CDR3 has 17 amino acids. Unmatched junction bases numbered 8, after V lost 2 bases and J lost 7 bases. Germline-derived CDR1 and CDR2 are SGHTA and FQGNSA. Written as DNA, the CDR3 is TGTGCCAGCAGCTTAACCGGGACAGGGGGCGCGGACGGGGAGCTGTTTTTT. Translated: CASSLTGTGGADGELFF. The whole variable domain, filled in from reference TRBV7-2 and TRBJ2-2, reads GAGVSQSPSNKVTEKGKDVELRCDPISGHTALYWYRQSLGQGLEFLIYFQGNSAPDKSGLPSDRFSAERTGGSVSTLTIQRTQQEDSAVYLCASSLTGTGGADGELFFGEGSRLTVL.

This clonotype occurred many times. The chain employs TRBV20-1 and TRBJ2-1; D remains unclear. The V and J ends lost 3 bases and 0 bases respectively, with 18 bases between them. This CDR3 comprises 17 residues. The V gene's germline CDR1 is DFQATT and CDR2 SNEGSKA (reference sequence). The CDR3 is CSASAADLLSSYNEQFF. CDR3 in DNA: TGCAGTGCTAGTGCGGCGGACCTACTGAGCTCCTACAATGAGCAGTTCTTC.

This clonotype was recorded many times. The chain is built from TRBV7-9 and TRBJ2-1; unclear D gene. CDR3 size: 16 residues. V dropped 6 bases and J dropped 4 bases, with 19 bases sitting between them. From germline, CDR1 is SEHNR and CDR2 FQNEAQ (reference sequence). The CDR3 protein is CASRRADEVRYNEQFF. CDR3 DNA: TGTGCCAGCAGAAGGGCGGACGAGGTGCGGTACAATGAGCAGTTCTTC. The whole variable domain, remainder taken from reference TRBV7-9 and TRBJ2-1, is DTGVSQNPRHKITKRGQNVTFRCDPISEHNRLYWYRQTLGQGPEFLTYFQNEAQLEKSRLLSDRFSAERPKGSFSTLEIQRTEQGDSAMYLCASRRADEVRYNEQFFGPGTRLTVL.

This clonotype has at least ten counts. The chain uses TRBV29-1 and TRBJ2-3; D is unresolved. There are 13 residues in the CDR3. Germline V lookup: CDR1 SQVTM, CDR2 ANQGSEA. The CDR3 region is CTAIASSTDTQYF. The CDR3 region has the DNA TGCACTGCGATAGCTTCTAGCACAGATACGCAGTATTTT.

This sequence joins TRBV6-6 and TRBJ2-6; D remains unclear. This CDR3 is built from 16 residues. Germline-derived CDR1 and CDR2 are MNHNY and SVGAGI (reference sequence). Trimming took 6 bases from V and 0 from J, leaving 12 bases between them. Written as DNA, the CDR3 is TGTGCCAGCAGCCCGATGACGGACTCTGGGGCCAACGTCCTGACTTTC. Protein product: CASSPMTDSGANVLTF.

This clonotype was counted ten times or more. The genes are TRBV2 and TRBJ1-2; 10 nucleotides match TRBD1. Trimming took 8 bases from V and 4 from J; bases not matched to a gene: 25. From germline, CDR1 is SNHLY and CDR2 FYNNEI. This CDR3 has 20 residues. The CDR3, as DNA: TGTGCCAGCGGTCCGGCAGCACTTTTACCGGGACAGGGGATAGGCTATGGCTACACCTTC. Encoded protein: CASGPAALLPGQGIGYGYTF.